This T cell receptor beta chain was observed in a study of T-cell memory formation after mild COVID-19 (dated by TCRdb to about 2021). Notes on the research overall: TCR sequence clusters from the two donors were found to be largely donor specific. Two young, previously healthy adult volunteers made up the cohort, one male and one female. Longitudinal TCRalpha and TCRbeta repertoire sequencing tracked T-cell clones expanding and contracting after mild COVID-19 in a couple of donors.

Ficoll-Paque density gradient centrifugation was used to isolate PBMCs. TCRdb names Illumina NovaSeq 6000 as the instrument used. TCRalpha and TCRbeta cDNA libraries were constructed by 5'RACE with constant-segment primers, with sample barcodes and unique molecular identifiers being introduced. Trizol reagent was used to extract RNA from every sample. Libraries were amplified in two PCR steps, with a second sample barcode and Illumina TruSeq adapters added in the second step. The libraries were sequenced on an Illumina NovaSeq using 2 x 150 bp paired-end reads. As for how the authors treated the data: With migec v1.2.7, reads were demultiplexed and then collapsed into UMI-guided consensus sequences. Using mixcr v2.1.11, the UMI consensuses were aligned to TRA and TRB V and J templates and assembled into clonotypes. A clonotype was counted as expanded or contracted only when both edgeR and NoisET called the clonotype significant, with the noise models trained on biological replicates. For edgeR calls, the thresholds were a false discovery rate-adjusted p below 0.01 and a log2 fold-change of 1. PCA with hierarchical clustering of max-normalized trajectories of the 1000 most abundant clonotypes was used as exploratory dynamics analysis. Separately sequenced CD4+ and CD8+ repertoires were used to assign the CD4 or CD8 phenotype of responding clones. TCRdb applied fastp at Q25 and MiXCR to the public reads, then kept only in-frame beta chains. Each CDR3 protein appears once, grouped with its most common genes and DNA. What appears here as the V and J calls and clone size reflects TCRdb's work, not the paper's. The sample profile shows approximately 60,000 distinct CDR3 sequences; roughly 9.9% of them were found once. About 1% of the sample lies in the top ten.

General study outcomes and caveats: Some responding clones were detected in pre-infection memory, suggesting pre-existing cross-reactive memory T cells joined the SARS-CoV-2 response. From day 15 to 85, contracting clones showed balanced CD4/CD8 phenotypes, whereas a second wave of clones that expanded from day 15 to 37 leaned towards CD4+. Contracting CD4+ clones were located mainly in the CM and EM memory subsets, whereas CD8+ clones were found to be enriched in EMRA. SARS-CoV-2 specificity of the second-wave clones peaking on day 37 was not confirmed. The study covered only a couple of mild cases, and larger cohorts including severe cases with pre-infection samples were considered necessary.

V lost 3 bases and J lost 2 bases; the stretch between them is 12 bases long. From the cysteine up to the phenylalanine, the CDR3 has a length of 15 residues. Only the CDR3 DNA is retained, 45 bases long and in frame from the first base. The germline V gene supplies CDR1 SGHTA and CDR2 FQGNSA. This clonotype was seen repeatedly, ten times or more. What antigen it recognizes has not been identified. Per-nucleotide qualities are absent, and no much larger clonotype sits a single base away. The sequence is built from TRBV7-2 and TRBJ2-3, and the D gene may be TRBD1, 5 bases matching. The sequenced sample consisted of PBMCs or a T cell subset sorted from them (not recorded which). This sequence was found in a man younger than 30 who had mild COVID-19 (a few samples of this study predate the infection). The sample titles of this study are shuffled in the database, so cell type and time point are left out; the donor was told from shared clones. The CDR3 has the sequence CASSFRVGPTDTQYF. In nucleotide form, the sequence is TGTGCCAGCAGCTTCAGGGTGGGCCCCACAGATACGCAGTATTTT.